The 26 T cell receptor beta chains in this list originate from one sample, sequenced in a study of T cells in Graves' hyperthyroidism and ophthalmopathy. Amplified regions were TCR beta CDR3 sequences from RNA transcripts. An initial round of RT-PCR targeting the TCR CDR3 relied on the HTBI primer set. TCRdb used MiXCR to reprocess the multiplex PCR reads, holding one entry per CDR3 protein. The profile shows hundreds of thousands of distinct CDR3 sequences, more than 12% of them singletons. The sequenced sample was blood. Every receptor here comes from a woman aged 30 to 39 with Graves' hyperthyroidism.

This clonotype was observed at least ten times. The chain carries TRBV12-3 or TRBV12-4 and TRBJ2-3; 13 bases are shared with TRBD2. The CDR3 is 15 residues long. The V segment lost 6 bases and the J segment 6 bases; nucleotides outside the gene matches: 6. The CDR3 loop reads CASRRTSGSSDTQYF. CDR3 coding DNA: TGTGCCAGCAGACGGACTAGCGGGAGTTCTGATACGCAGTATTTT.

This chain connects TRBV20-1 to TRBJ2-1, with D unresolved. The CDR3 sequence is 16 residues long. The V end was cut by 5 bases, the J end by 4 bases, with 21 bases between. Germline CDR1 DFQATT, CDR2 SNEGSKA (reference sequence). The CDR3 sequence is CSAEVFGSSYYNEQFF. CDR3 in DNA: TGCAGTGCTGAGGTCTTTGGTAGCAGCTATTACAATGAGCAGTTCTTC.

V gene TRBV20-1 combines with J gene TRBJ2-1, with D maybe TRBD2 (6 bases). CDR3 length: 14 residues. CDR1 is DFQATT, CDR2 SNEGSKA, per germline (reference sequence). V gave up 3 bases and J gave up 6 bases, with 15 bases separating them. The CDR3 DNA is TGCAGTGCTAGGGACCCCCGACTAGGCAATGAGCAGTTCTTC. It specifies CSARDPRLGNEQFF.

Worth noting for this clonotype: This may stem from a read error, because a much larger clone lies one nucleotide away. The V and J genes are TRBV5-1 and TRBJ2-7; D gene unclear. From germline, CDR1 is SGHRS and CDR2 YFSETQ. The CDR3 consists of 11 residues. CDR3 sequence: CAGSNTYEQYF. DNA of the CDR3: TGCGCCGGCAGCAATACCTACGAGCAGTACTTC.

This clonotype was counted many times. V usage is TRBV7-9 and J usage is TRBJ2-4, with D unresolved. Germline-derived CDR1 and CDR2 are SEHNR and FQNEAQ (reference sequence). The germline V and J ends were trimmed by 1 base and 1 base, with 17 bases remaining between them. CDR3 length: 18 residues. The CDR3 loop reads CASSLGPALVNAKNIQYF. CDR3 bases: TGTGCCAGCAGCTTAGGACCAGCTCTGGTAAACGCCAAAAACATTCAGTACTTC.

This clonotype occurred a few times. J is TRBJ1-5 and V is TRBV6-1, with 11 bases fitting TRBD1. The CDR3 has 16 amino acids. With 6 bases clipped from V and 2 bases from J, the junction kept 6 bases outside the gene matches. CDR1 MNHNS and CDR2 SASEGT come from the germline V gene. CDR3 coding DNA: TGTGCCAGCAGGAAAGGACAGGGGGCGGGCAATCAGCCCCAGCATTTT. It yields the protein CASRKGQGAGNQPQHF.

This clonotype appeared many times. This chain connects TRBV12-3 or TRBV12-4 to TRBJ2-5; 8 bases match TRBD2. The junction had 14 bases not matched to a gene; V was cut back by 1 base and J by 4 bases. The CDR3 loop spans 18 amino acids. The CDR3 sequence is CASSLGWLAGEGGETQYF. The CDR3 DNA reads TGTGCCAGCAGTTTAGGATGGCTAGCGGGTGAGGGTGGAGAGACCCAGTACTTC.

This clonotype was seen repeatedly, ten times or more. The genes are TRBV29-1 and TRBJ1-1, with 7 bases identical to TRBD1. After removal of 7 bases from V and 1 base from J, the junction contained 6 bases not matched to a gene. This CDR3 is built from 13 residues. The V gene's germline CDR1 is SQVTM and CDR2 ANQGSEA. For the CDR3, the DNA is TGCAGCGCTGGCACAGGGGAGAACACTGAAGCTTTCTTT. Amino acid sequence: CSAGTGENTEAFF. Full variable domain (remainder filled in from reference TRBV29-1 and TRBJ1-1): SAVISQKPSRDICQRGTSLTIQCQVDSQVTMMFWYRQQPGQSLTLIATANQGSEATYESGFVIDKFPISRPNLTFSTLTVSNMSPEDSSIYLCSAGTGENTEAFFGQGTRLTVV.

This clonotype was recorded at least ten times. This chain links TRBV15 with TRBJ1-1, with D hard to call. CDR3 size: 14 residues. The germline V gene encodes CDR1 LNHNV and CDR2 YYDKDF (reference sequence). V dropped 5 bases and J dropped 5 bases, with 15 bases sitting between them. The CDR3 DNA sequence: TGTGCCACCAGCGCTACGCGGGCGCGGACTGAAGCTTTCTTT. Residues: CATSATRARTEAFF.

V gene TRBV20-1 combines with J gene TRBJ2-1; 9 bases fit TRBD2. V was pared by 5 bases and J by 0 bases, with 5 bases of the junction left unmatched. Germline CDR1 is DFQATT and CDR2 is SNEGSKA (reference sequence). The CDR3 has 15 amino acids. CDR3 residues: CSAALSGSSYNEQFF. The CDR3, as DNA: TGCAGTGCTGCCCTTAGCGGGAGCTCCTACAATGAGCAGTTCTTC.

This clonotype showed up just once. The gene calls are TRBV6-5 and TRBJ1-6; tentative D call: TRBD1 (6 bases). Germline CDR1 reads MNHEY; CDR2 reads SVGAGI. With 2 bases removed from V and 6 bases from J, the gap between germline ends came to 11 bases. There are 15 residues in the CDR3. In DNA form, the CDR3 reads TGTGCCAGCAGTTACACCAGGGGAGGTAATTCACCCCTCCACTTT. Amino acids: CASSYTRGGNSPLHF.

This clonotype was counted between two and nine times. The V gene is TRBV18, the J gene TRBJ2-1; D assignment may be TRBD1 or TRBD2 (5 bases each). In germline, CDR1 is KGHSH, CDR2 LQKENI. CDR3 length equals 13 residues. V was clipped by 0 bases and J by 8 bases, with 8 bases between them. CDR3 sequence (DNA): TGTGCCAGCTCACCACCGGGGGTTTATGAGCAGTTCTTC. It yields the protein CASSPPGVYEQFF.

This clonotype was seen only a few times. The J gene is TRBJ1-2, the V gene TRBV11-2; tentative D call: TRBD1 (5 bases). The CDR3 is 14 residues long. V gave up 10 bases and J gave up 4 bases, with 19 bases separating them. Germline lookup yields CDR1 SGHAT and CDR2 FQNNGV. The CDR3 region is CATRMGLGAYGYTF. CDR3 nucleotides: TGTGCCACCCGAATGGGGTTAGGGGCCTATGGCTACACCTTC.

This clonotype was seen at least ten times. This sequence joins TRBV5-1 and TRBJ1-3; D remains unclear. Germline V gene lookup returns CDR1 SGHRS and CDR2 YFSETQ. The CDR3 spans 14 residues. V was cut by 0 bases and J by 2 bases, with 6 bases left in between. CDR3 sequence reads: CASSLGQAGNTIYF. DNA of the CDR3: TGCGCCAGCAGCTTGGGGCAAGCTGGAAACACCATATATTTT.

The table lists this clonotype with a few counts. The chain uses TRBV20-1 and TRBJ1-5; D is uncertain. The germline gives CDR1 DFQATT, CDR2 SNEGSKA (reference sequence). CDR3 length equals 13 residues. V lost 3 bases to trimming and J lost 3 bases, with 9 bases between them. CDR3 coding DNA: TGCAGTGCTAGCCCGGGCTTCAATCAGCCCCAGCATTTT. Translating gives CSASPGFNQPQHF.

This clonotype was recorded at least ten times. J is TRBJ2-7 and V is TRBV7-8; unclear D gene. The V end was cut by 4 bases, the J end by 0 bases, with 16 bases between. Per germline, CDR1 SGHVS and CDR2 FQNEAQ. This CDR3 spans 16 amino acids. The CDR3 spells CASSSPMDGSSYEQYF. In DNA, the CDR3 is TGTGCCAGCAGCTCCCCGATGGACGGATCCTCCTACGAGCAGTACTTC.

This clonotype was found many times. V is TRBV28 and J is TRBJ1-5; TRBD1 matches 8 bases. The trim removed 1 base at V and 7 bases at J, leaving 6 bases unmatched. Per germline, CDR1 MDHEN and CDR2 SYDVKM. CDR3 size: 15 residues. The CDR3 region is CASSLFTGGQQPQHF. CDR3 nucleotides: TGTGCCAGCAGTTTATTCACAGGGGGGCAGCAGCCCCAGCATTTT.

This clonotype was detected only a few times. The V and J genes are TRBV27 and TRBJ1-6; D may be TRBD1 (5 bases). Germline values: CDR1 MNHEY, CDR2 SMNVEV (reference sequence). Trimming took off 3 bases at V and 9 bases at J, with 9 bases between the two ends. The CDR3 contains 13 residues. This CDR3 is CASSFIQGSPLHF. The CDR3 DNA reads TGTGCCAGCAGTTTTATCCAGGGTTCACCCCTCCACTTT.

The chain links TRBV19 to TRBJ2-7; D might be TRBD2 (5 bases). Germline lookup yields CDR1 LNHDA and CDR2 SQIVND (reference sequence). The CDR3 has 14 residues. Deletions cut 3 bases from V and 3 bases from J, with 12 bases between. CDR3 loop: CASSISDGDYEQYF. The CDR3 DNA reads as TGTGCCAGTAGTATTAGCGACGGAGACTACGAGCAGTACTTC.

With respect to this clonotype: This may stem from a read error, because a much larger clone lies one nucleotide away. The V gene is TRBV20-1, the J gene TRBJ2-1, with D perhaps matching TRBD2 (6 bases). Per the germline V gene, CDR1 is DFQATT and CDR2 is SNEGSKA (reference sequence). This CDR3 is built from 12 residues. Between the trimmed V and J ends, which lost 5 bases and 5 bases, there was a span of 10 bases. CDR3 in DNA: TGCAGTGCTCCGGGAGCTAACAATGAGCAGTTCTTC. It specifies CSAPGANNEQFF.

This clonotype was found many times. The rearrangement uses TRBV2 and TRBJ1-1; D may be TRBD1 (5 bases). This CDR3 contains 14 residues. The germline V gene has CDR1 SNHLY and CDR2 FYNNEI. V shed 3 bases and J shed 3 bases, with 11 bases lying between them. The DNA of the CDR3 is TGTGCCAGCAGTGAGGGCGGGGGAGACACTGAAGCTTTCTTT. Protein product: CASSEGGGDTEAFF.

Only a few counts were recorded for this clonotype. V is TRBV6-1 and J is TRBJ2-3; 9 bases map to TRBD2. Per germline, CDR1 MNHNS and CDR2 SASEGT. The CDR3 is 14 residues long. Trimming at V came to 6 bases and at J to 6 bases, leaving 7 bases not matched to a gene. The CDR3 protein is CASRIAGESDTQYF. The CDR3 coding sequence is TGTGCCAGCAGGATAGCGGGAGAATCCGATACGCAGTATTTT.

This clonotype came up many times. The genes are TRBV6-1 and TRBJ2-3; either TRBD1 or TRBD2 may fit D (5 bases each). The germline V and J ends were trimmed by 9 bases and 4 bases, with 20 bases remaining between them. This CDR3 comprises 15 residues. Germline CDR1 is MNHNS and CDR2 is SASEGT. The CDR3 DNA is TGTGCCAGTAAGAACCGGGACGGAAGCGCAGATACGCAGTATTTT. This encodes CASKNRDGSADTQYF.

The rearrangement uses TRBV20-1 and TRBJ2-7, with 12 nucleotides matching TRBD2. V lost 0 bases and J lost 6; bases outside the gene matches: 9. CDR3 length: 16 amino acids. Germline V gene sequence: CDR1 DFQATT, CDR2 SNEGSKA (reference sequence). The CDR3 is CSARDLTGLAGFEQYF. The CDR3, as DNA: TGCAGTGCTAGAGATCTCACCGGACTAGCGGGATTCGAGCAGTACTTC.

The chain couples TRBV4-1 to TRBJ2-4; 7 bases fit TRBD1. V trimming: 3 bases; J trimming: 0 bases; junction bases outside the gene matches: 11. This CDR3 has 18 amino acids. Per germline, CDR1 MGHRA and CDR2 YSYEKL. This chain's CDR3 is CASSQEPGQFIAKNIQYF. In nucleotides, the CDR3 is TGCGCCAGCAGCCAGGAACCGGGACAGTTCATAGCCAAAAACATTCAGTACTTC.

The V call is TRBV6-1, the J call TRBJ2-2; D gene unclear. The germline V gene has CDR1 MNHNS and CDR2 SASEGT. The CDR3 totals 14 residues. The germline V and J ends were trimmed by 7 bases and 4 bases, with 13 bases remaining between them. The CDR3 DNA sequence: TGTGCCAGCACGAGTAGGGCTCGCACCGGGGAGCTGTTTTTT. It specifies CASTSRARTGELFF.